The source of this TCR beta chain is a study of blood T cells in healthy people across ages. This clonotype was seen a few times. The use of a sample-barcoded 5' primer and a J-beta primer mix characterized a second PCR of roughly 7 to 11 cycles. TCRdb analysed the 5' RACE reads with MiXCR anew, one entry per CDR3 protein. The data show some 1.7 million distinct CDR3 sequences, approximately 30% seen once. The ends were cut back, 7 bases at V and 3 bases at J, with 15 bases in the middle. The CDR3 runs to 14 residues. The material sequenced was blood. This chain joins TRBV12-3 or TRBV12-4 and TRBJ1-2; tentative D call: TRBD1 (6 bases). The sequence was collected from a woman aged 25 to 39 in good health. The CDR3 loop is CASTLRGTDYGYTF. In nucleotides, the CDR3 is TGTGCCAGCACCCTCAGGGGTACGGACTATGGCTACACCTTC.